The clone carrying this T cell receptor beta chain was seen at least ten times. Described time point: longitudinal time-point 3. The germline CDR1 and CDR2 sequences are SGHTA and FQGNSA. Trimming at V came to 1 base and at J to 2 bases, leaving 1 base not matched to a gene. This CDR3 has 15 residues. One entry per CDR3 protein results from TCRdb running MiXCR on the 5' RACE reads. There are roughly 100,000 distinct CDR3 sequences in the sample; 11% occur only once, and about 3% lies in the top ten. The data stem from a study of neurological immune-mediated disorders. Sequenced sample: PBMCs. This TCR derives from a female donor with HTLV-1-associated myelopathy (HAM/TSP). V and J are TRBV7-2 and TRBJ2-3; 9 nucleotides agree with TRBD2. The CDR3 region is CASSLVAGDTDTQYF. CDR3 in DNA: TGTGCCAGCAGCTTAGTAGCGGGGGACACAGATACGCAGTATTTT.